This TCR beta chain derives from a study of blood T cell repertoires in COVID-19. Authors' data handling: Nucleated cell number was recorded as an estimate derived from reference gene primer amplification. Using immunoSEQ multiplex PCR, the repertoire was profiled, and TCRdb retains in-frame clones only, with some absent. Clonal size and the V and J genes are those of that table, whereas D and trimming came from the DNA. The sample yields about 87,000 clones, around 83% seen once. Per germline, CDR1 SGHDN and CDR2 FVKESK. The V gene lost 4 bases and the J gene lost 5 bases, with 9 bases spanning the gap. The CDR3 loop spans 13 amino acids.

This TCR came from an older woman with acute or convalescent COVID-19. The sequencing input was peripheral blood. The chain combines TRBV14 with TRBJ2-1, with D unresolved. The CDR3 DNA reads as TGTGCCAGCAGCCTATCCCTTGACAATGAGCAGTTCTTC. Encoded protein: CASSLSLDNEQFF.